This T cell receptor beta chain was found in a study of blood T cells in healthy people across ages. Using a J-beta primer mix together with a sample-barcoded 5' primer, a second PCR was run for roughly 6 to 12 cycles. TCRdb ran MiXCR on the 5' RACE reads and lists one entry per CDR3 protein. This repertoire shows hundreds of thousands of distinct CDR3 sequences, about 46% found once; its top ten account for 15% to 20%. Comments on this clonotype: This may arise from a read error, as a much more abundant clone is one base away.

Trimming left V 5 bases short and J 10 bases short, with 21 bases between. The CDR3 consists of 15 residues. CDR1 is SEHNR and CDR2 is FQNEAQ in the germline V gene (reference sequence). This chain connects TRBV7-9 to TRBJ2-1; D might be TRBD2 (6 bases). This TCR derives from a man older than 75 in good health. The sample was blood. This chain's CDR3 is CASSSPSALPGEQFF. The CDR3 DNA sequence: TGTGCCAGCAGCAGCCCTAGCGCCCTACCGGGAGAGCAGTTCTTC. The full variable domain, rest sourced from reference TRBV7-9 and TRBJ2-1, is DTGVSQNPRHKITKRGQNVTFRCDPISEHNRLYWYRQTLGQGPEFLTYFQNEAQLEKSRLLSDRFSAERPKGSFSTLEIQRTEQGDSAMYLCASSSPSALPGEQFFGPGTRLTVL.